The table lists the clone carrying this T cell receptor (beta chain) with a few counts. What it binds is not known. The data were obtained in a study of graft-versus-host responses after intestinal transplantation. At the level of the study: Recipients were given multivisceral, liver-intestinal, or isolated intestinal transplants. Every transplant recipient was induced with anti-thymocyte globulin, then maintained on tacrolimus and steroids for two to three years.

Trimming took 7 bases from V and 4 from J; bases not matched to a gene: 10. Germline CDR1 reads LNHDA; CDR2 reads SQIVND (reference sequence). CDR3 length: 15 residues. Overall study findings and caveats: Clonal ratios of graft-versus-host to host-versus-graft in allografts were high for patients exhibiting graft-donor T cell macrochimerism.

TCRdb's copy holds only in-frame clones and misses some; the assay was immunoSEQ multiplex PCR. The sample has 100,000 or so clones, approximately 90% seen once; the top ten hold around 0.15%. Here the sequenced sample was unstimulated CD4+ T cells sorted from spleen or lymph node cells, taken before intestinal transplant. V is TRBV19 and J is TRBJ1-1; 9 nucleotides line up with TRBD1. The sequence came from a human donor who received an intestinal transplant. CDR3 nucleotides: TGTGCCAGTACCCGACAGGGGGACGGGAGCACTGAAGCTTTCTTT. Protein: CASTRQGDGSTEAFF. The variable domain in full, with the rest retrieved from reference TRBV19 and TRBJ1-1, is DGGITQSPKYLFRKEGQNVTLSCEQNLNHDAMYWYRQDPGQGLRLIYYSQIVNDFQKGDIAEGYSVSREKKESFPLTVTSAQKNPTAFYLCASTRQGDGSTEAFFGQGTRLTVV.